The sequence of this T cell receptor (beta chain) was determined in a study of T cell responses to AZD1222 COVID-19 vaccine. Study-wide context: The study pooled second doses at about 4 or about 12 weeks. Study-level results: Clonal diversity may have been underestimated, and the donors were mostly white British, with more females than males.

The germline gives CDR1 SGHRS, CDR2 YFSETQ. The CDR3 runs 13 residues. V shed 1 base and J shed 4 bases, with 6 bases lying between them. As concerns this clone: What it binds is unknown.

Produced via immunoSEQ multiplex PCR; TCRdb's table is partial and in-frame only. The table records around 190,000 clones, 88% of them present only once. The sample in question was peripheral blood, obtained on day 0 of AZD1222 vaccination. The receptor was isolated from an adult in good health. The V gene is TRBV5-1, the J gene TRBJ1-3; D remains ambiguous. The CDR3 region is CASSLSRGNTIYF. The CDR3 DNA sequence: TGCGCCAGCAGCTTGAGTCGAGGAAACACCATATATTTT. The full variable domain, its missing parts supplied by reference TRBV5-1 and TRBJ1-3, is KAGVTQTPRYLIKTRGQQVTLSCSPISGHRSVSWYQQTPGQGLQFLFEYFSETQRNKGNFPGRFSGRQFSNSRSEMNVSTLELGDSALYLCASSLSRGNTIYFGEGSWLTVV.